The present T cell receptor beta chain was sequenced within a study of response to subunit inactivated influenza vaccine. TCRdb called the RT-PCR reads again in MiXCR, with one record for every CDR3 protein. The data show over 750,000 distinct CDR3 sequences, 21% seen once. Study-wide results and caveats: Researchers suggested that each seasonal influenza vaccination recruits few new T cells.

This CDR3 has 15 amino acids. Trimming shortened V by 7 bases and J by 0 bases, and 15 bases separated the two germline ends. Germline loops: CDR1 MNHNS, CDR2 SASEGT. The sample holds a few counts of this clonotype. As yet, its antigen is unknown. This receptor was identified in a man aged 45-65 years who received an inactivated influenza vaccine. The gene calls are TRBV6-1 and TRBJ1-1; tentatively, D is TRBD1 (6 bases). Specimen: PBMCs from blood, collected 5 days after vaccination. CDR3 sequence: CASNSFDRLNTEAFF. The CDR3 nucleotides read TGTGCCAGCAACTCTTTTGACAGGCTGAACACTGAAGCTTTCTTT.